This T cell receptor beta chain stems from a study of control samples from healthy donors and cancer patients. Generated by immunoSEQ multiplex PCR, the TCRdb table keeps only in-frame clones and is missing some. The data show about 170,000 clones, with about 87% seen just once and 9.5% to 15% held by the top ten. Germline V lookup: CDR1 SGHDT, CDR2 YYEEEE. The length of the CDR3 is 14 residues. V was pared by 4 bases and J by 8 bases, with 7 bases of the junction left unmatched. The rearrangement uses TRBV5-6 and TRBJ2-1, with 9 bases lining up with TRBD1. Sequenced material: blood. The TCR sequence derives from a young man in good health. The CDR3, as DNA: TGTGCCAGCAGCACAATGACAGGGGGGTATGAGCAGTTCTTC. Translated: CASSTMTGGYEQFF.